This entry lists 14 T cell receptor beta chains sequenced from one sample in a study of blood T cell repertoires in COVID-19. Sequencing was performed with immunoSEQ multiplex PCR; in TCRdb, only in-frame clones are kept and a portion is missing. The table has some 190,000 clones, approximately 86% seen once. Sequenced material: peripheral blood. The receptors were gathered from a woman over 75 with active or convalescent COVID-19.

V is TRBV23-1 and J is TRBJ1-6; the D gene is possibly TRBD1 (6 bases). TRBV23-1 is given ORF status, its function remaining uncertain. The CDR3 length is 15 residues. Trimming removed 4 bases at V and 5 bases at J, with 12 bases between. CDR3 DNA: TGCGCCAGCAGTCTCCAGGGGCGAAATAATTCACCCCTCCACTTT. Amino acids: CASSLQGRNNSPLHF.

This rearrangement joins TRBV5-1 to TRBJ2-7; D might be TRBD1 (6 bases). CDR1 SGHRS and CDR2 YFSETQ come from the germline V gene. Trimming cost V 3 bases and J 4 bases, with 17 bases left between them. The CDR3 sequence is 15 residues long. The CDR3 region is CASSSQGGIGYEQYF. The CDR3, as DNA: TGCGCCAGCAGCTCCCAAGGGGGAATCGGGTACGAGCAGTACTTC.

The count of this clone is one. This sequence joins TRBV28 and TRBJ1-3; TRBD1 matches at 8 bases. The trim removed 8 bases at V and 2 bases at J, leaving 2 bases unmatched. From germline, CDR1 is MDHEN and CDR2 SYDVKM. CDR3 length: 13 residues. CDR3 amino acids: CASWDRTGNTIYF. The CDR3 nucleotides are TGTGCCAGCTGGGACAGGACTGGAAACACCATATATTTT.

The chain is built from TRBV28 and TRBJ2-3, with TRBD2 matching 11 bases. The CDR3 runs to 15 residues. Germline CDR1 is MDHEN and CDR2 is SYDVKM. The J segment lost 3 bases and the V segment lost 5 bases, leaving 4 bases of the junction unmatched. DNA of the CDR3: TGTGCCAGCAGTCCTAGCGGGGGGCGGACAGATACGCAGTATTTT. It codes for CASSPSGGRTDTQYF.

The J gene is TRBJ1-4, the V gene TRBV13; D gene ambiguous. V was trimmed by 3 bases and J by 6 bases, leaving 11 bases between them. The CDR3 sequence is 14 residues long. Per germline, CDR1 PRHDT and CDR2 FYEKMQ (reference sequence). The CDR3 bases are TGTGCCAGCAGCTTTCGGACTGATGATGAAAAACTGTTTTTT. The encoded protein is CASSFRTDDEKLFF.

The chain couples TRBV28 to TRBJ2-6; TRBD1 is a possible D gene (6 bases). In germline, CDR1 is MDHEN, CDR2 SYDVKM. V lost 6 bases and J lost 3, with 18 bases in between. There are 17 residues in the CDR3. DNA of the CDR3: TGTGCCAGCAGCCGCCGGTTAGGGGGTGATGGGGCCAACGTCCTGACTTTC. Its protein is CASSRRLGGDGANVLTF. Using reference TRBV28 and TRBJ2-6 for the parts outside the CDR3, the full variable domain is DVKVTQSSRYLVKRTGEKVFLECVQDMDHENMFWYRQDPGLGLRLIYFSYDVKMKEKGDIPEGYSVSREKKERFSLILESASTNQTSMYLCASSRRLGGDGANVLTFGAGSRLTVL.

The J gene is TRBJ2-1, the V gene TRBV7-9; D ambiguous. The CDR3 runs 13 residues. V lost 5 bases, J lost 2 bases, and 7 bases lay in between. From germline, CDR1 is SEHNR and CDR2 FQNEAQ (reference sequence). CDR3 in amino acids: CASSTDTYNEQFF. CDR3 coding DNA: TGTGCCAGCAGCACAGATACCTACAATGAGCAGTTCTTC.

The chain has TRBV18 and TRBJ2-7; tentative D call: TRBD2 (6 bases). CDR3 length equals 17 residues. CDR1 is KGHSH and CDR2 is LQKENI in the germline V gene. V lost 3 bases, J lost 3 bases, and 21 bases lay in between. The DNA for the CDR3 is TGTGCCAGCTCACCTTCGGGTGGAGGGGTCGGGGACTACGAGCAGTACTTC. It encodes CASSPSGGGVGDYEQYF.

This clone showed up many times. The chain links TRBV18 to TRBJ2-1, with 7 bases fitting TRBD2. The junction had 4 bases not matched to a gene; V was cut back by 0 bases and J by 2 bases. The CDR3 length is 16 residues. Germline V gives CDR1 KGHSH, CDR2 LQKENI. The CDR3, as DNA: TGTGCCAGCTCACCACCTCTAGCGGTAACCTACAATGAGCAGTTCTTC. Translation: CASSPPLAVTYNEQFF.

The genes are TRBV28 and TRBJ2-1, with D possibly TRBD2 on 5 matching bases. Germline lookup yields CDR1 MDHEN and CDR2 SYDVKM. The germline V and J ends were trimmed by 8 bases and 1 base, with 12 bases remaining between them. The CDR3 sequence is 14 residues long. CDR3 nucleotides: TGTGCCAGCGGCAGAAGAGGGTCCTACAATGAGCAGTTCTTC. This sequence encodes CASGRRGSYNEQFF.

The V call is TRBV7-6, the J call TRBJ1-2; tentatively, D is TRBD1 (6 bases). Germline V lookup: CDR1 SGHVS, CDR2 FNYEAQ. The CDR3 contains 14 residues. Trimming took off 5 bases at V and 5 bases at J, with 15 bases between the two ends. The DNA of the CDR3 is TGTGCCAGCAGCCGACAACAGGGAGAATATGGCTACACCTTC. It specifies CASSRQQGEYGYTF.

The chain has TRBV18 and TRBJ2-5; possibly TRBD2 for D (6 bases). The germline CDR1 and CDR2 sequences are KGHSH and LQKENI. The CDR3 sequence is 15 residues long. The ends were cut back, 0 bases at V and 1 base at J, with 9 bases in the middle. The DNA of the CDR3 is TGTGCCAGCTCACCACCTGGAGGGGTCCAAGAGACCCAGTACTTC. This gives the protein CASSPPGGVQETQYF.

In its sample, this clone was seen once. This chain uses TRBV27 with TRBJ1-1, with 9 bases lining up with TRBD1. The CDR3 is made up of 15 amino acids. Trimming cost V 4 bases and J 4 bases; bases outside gene matches: 7. From germline, CDR1 is MNHEY and CDR2 SMNVEV (reference sequence). As DNA, the CDR3 is TGTGCCAGCAGTTCAAGGACAGGGGTGGTCACTGAAGCTTTCTTT. Its translation is CASSSRTGVVTEAFF.

The rearrangement links TRBV4-1 to TRBJ2-7; 11 nucleotides agree with TRBD2. Germline CDR1 is MGHRA and CDR2 is YSYEKL. The CDR3 covers 15 residues. Germline trimming cut 4 bases from V and 0 bases from J; bases unmatched to any gene: 2. CDR3 protein: CASSLGLAGSYEQYF. The CDR3 coding sequence is TGCGCCAGCAGCCTAGGACTAGCGGGCTCCTACGAGCAGTACTTC.